This passage covers 25 T cell receptor beta chains from one sample sequenced in a study of shared clonotypes between healthy human individuals. Clones were read by immunoSEQ multiplex PCR, and TCRdb kept only the in-frame ones, dropping some. Among 500,000 to 650,000 clones listed, around 76% were seen once. Specimen: PBMCs. The receptors stem from a woman in her forties in good health. Some clones in this sample may be carry-over from other donors' samples.

In the case of this clone: A far more abundant clone sits one base away, making this likely a read error. The chain combines TRBV2 with TRBJ2-7; 9 bases fit TRBD2. V lost 7 bases to trimming and J lost 6 bases; unmatched junction nucleotides: 25. Per the germline V gene, CDR1 is SNHLY and CDR2 is FYNNEI. This CDR3 contains 19 residues. DNA of the CDR3: TGTGCCAGCACTCGGGGGACTGGCGGGAGGGCCGTCTCCGAGGCCGAGCAGTACTTC. It is translated as CASTRGTGGRAVSEAEQYF. The full variable domain, its missing parts supplied by reference TRBV2 and TRBJ2-7, is EPEVTQTPSHQVTQMGQEVILRCVPISNHLYFYWYRQILGQKVEFLVSFYNNEISEKSEIFDDQFSVERPDGSNFTLKIRSTKLEDSAMYFCASTRGTGGRAVSEAEQYFGPGTRLTVT.

This chain joins TRBV11-2 and TRBJ1-1, with TRBD1 matching over 7 bases. Germline trimming cut 1 base from V and 1 base from J; bases unmatched to any gene: 6. This CDR3 contains 16 residues. The germline V gene has CDR1 SGHAT and CDR2 FQNNGV. The CDR3 DNA sequence: TGTGCCAGCAGCTTAGCCCCGGACAGGAAGAACACTGAAGCTTTCTTT. Translation: CASSLAPDRKNTEAFF.

This clone was recorded once. The chain employs TRBV28 and TRBJ1-2; TRBD1 aligns across 8 bases. CDR1 MDHEN and CDR2 SYDVKM come from the germline V gene. The trim removed 6 bases at V and 3 bases at J, leaving 6 bases unmatched. There are 14 residues in the CDR3. The CDR3 is CASSLQGVYYGYTF. The CDR3 DNA sequence: TGTGCCAGCAGCCTACAGGGGGTTTACTATGGCTACACCTTC.

The chain has TRBV7-9 and TRBJ2-7; 8 positions agree with TRBD2. In germline, CDR1 is SEHNR, CDR2 FQNEAQ (reference sequence). V was pared by 5 bases and J by 1 base, with 16 bases of the junction left unmatched. The CDR3 is 18 amino acids. Here the CDR3 reads CASSPPLVGTRISYEQYF. The DNA for the CDR3 is TGTGCCAGCAGCCCCCCCTTGGTCGGGACTAGAATTTCCTACGAGCAGTACTTC. The variable domain in full, with the rest retrieved from reference TRBV7-9 and TRBJ2-7, is DTGVSQNPRHKITKRGQNVTFRCDPISEHNRLYWYRQTLGQGPEFLTYFQNEAQLEKSRLLSDRFSAERPKGSFSTLEIQRTEQGDSAMYLCASSPPLVGTRISYEQYFGPGTRLTVT.

The chain joins TRBV6-6 to TRBJ2-3; D not certain. The CDR3 covers 13 residues. Trimming took 4 bases from V and 1 from J, leaving 6 bases between them. CDR1 and CDR2 (germline): MNHNY, SVGAGI (reference sequence). The CDR3 loop is CASSFDRTDTQYF. The DNA of the CDR3 is TGTGCCAGCAGTTTCGATCGCACAGATACGCAGTATTTT.

This clone was seen many times. The chain recombines TRBV30 with TRBJ1-1; possibly TRBD1 for D (6 bases). The CDR3 loop spans 15 amino acids. Germline CDR1 GTSNPN, CDR2 SVGIG (reference sequence). With 1 base removed from V and 0 bases from J, the gap between germline ends came to 12 bases. The CDR3 protein is CAWSAGGQLNTEAFF. The CDR3 region has the DNA TGTGCCTGGAGTGCCGGCGGACAGTTGAACACTGAAGCTTTCTTT.

The V gene is TRBV28, the J gene TRBJ2-5; D gene uncertain. This CDR3 contains 11 residues. In germline, CDR1 is MDHEN, CDR2 SYDVKM. Trimming stripped 3 bases from V and 3 bases from J, with 2 bases between. The CDR3 loop is CASSFEETQYF. CDR3 DNA: TGTGCCAGCAGTTTTGAAGAGACCCAGTACTTC.

This clone has just one count. Possible read error: a much larger clone is one base away. This chain joins TRBV7-3 and TRBJ2-5; TRBD2 aligns across 12 bases. Germline V gene data show CDR1 as SGHTA and CDR2 as FQGTGA. With V trimmed by 5 bases and J by 4 bases, 2 bases remained unmatched. The CDR3 consists of 14 residues. In DNA form, the CDR3 reads TGTGCCAGCAGCACGGGACTAGCGGGAGAGACCCAGTACTTC. Protein: CASSTGLAGETQYF.

This rearrangement joins TRBV4-3 to TRBJ2-1; 11 bases are a match to TRBD2. The CDR3 spans 16 residues. The V segment lost 0 bases and the J segment 10 bases; nucleotides outside the gene matches: 8. Germline V gives CDR1 LGHNA, CDR2 YSLEER. The CDR3 sequence: CASSQDPTSGRGEQFF. Here the CDR3 DNA reads TGCGCCAGCAGCCAAGATCCCACTAGCGGGAGAGGGGAGCAGTTCTTC.

Note on this clone: A much larger clone lies a single base off, so this may be a read error. The chain recombines TRBV30 with TRBJ2-5; 8 bases are shared with TRBD1. Germline CDR1 and CDR2: GTSNPN and SVGIG (reference sequence). The CDR3 runs to 14 residues. J was trimmed by 6 bases and V by 3 bases; bases with no gene match: 9. CDR3 sequence (DNA): TGTGCCTGGAGCGCCAGGGGGCTAAGGAAGACCCAGTACTTC. It is translated as CAWSARGLRKTQYF. Drawing the rest from reference TRBV30 and TRBJ2-5, the complete variable domain is SQTIHQWPATLVQPVGSPLSLECTVEGTSNPNLYWYRQAAGRGLQLLFYSVGIGQISSEVPQNLSASRPQDRQFILSSKKLLLSDSGFYLCAWSARGLRKTQYFGPGTRLLVL.

This clone was counted only a few times. The J gene is TRBJ2-5, the V gene TRBV6-5; 8 bases line up with TRBD1. The germline V gene has CDR1 MNHEY and CDR2 SVGAGI. The CDR3 spans 14 residues. V was pared by 4 bases and J by 10 bases, with 11 bases of the junction left unmatched. The CDR3 nucleotides read TGTGCCAGCAGTTGGGGCAACTCCGGACAGGGCCAGTACTTC. Translation gives CASSWGNSGQGQYF.

Only a few counts were recorded for this clone. The chain has TRBV18 and TRBJ1-2; perhaps TRBD1 as D (5 bases). The CDR3 is 15 residues long. Germline V gene data show CDR1 as KGHSH and CDR2 as LQKENI. Trimming removed 3 bases at V and 3 bases at J, with 14 bases between. CDR3 DNA sequence: TGTGCCAGCTCACCCAGGGCGGGTCTCTACTATGGCTACACCTTC. Its translation is CASSPRAGLYYGYTF.

The rearrangement links TRBV29-1 to TRBJ2-5; TRBD2 aligns across 7 bases. Trimming removed 6 bases from V and 1 base from J; junction bases left unmatched: 20. Germline V gene data show CDR1 as SQVTM and CDR2 as ANQGSEA. The CDR3 runs to 18 residues. This chain's CDR3 is CSVPKGLAETTLQETQYF. CDR3 nucleotide sequence: TGCAGCGTCCCAAAGGGGCTAGCGGAGACTACCCTCCAAGAGACCCAGTACTTC.

This clone appeared once. The chain employs TRBV11-3 and TRBJ2-5; D not certain. CDR1 is SGHNT and CDR2 is YENEEA in the germline V gene. V lost 3 bases and J 0 bases, leaving 5 bases between the germline ends. This CDR3 spans 13 amino acids. CDR3 in amino acids: CASSLGNQETQYF. Here the CDR3 DNA reads TGTGCCAGCAGCTTGGGGAACCAAGAGACCCAGTACTTC.

This rearrangement joins TRBV4-2 to TRBJ2-3, with D tentatively TRBD1 (5 bases). This CDR3 has 15 residues. V dropped 4 bases and J dropped 2 bases, with 13 bases sitting between them. Germline assignment: CDR1 LGHNA and CDR2 YNFKEQ. CDR3 bases: TGTGCCAGCAGCCCCAGACAGACAAACACAGATACGCAGTATTTT. Its translation: CASSPRQTNTDTQYF.

This chain connects TRBV7-8 to TRBJ2-7; the match to TRBD1 covers 8 bases. Germline trimming cut 6 bases from V and 3 bases from J; bases unmatched to any gene: 7. Germline-derived CDR1 and CDR2 are SGHVS and FQNEAQ. The CDR3 covers 14 residues. CDR3 residues: CASSLDRAFYEQYF. CDR3 bases: TGTGCCAGCAGTCTGGACAGGGCTTTCTACGAGCAGTACTTC.

The rearrangement uses TRBV7-2 and TRBJ2-1; the match to TRBD2 covers 12 bases. Germline V gene data show CDR1 as SGHTA and CDR2 as FQGNSA. Losses at the gene ends were 6 bases for V and 9 bases for J; bases not matched to a gene: 6. CDR3 size: 14 residues. CDR3 sequence: CASRSGLAGSEQFF. DNA for the CDR3: TGTGCCAGCAGATCTGGACTAGCGGGATCTGAGCAGTTCTTC.

The gene calls are TRBV29-1 and TRBJ2-3; possible D gene TRBD2, 6 bases. Trimming took 2 bases from V and 1 from J, leaving 10 bases between them. The CDR3 extends over 14 amino acids. The germline CDR1 and CDR2 sequences are SQVTM and ANQGSEA. The CDR3 nucleotides read TGCAGCGTTGAAACTAGCCCTGGCACAGATACGCAGTATTTT. Encoded protein: CSVETSPGTDTQYF.

This chain links TRBV5-6 with TRBJ1-4, with 7 bases lining up with TRBD1. Germline V gene data show CDR1 as SGHDT and CDR2 as YYEEEE. V gave up 4 bases and J gave up 5 bases; unmatched junction bases: 5. CDR3 length: 14 residues. CDR3 DNA: TGTGCCAGCAGCAGGGGGACAGTGAATGAAAAACTGTTTTTT. This gives the protein CASSRGTVNEKLFF.

The J gene is TRBJ2-5, the V gene TRBV7-2; 10 nucleotides match TRBD1. Trimming at V came to 6 bases and at J to 1 base, leaving 5 bases not matched to a gene. The CDR3 has 15 amino acids. CDR1 is SGHTA, CDR2 FQGNSA, per germline. CDR3 DNA: TGTGCCAGCAGTGGGGACAGGGGAGGCCAAGAGACCCAGTACTTC. Translation gives CASSGDRGGQETQYF. Full variable domain (rest looked up from reference TRBV7-2 and TRBJ2-5): GAGVSQSPSNKVTEKGKDVELRCDPISGHTALYWYRQSLGQGLEFLIYFQGNSAPDKSGLPSDRFSAERTGGSVSTLTIQRTQQEDSAVYLCASSGDRGGQETQYFGPGTRLLVL.

V is TRBV2 and J is TRBJ2-2, with a tentative D call TRBD2 (6 bases). CDR1 SNHLY and CDR2 FYNNEI come from the germline V gene. There are 12 residues in the CDR3. Deletions cut 6 bases from V and 7 bases from J, with 9 bases between. CDR3 loop: CASSPRGGELFF. The DNA of the CDR3 is TGTGCCAGCAGCCCGCGGGGCGGGGAGCTGTTTTTT. Variable domain in full (rest from reference TRBV2 and TRBJ2-2): EPEVTQTPSHQVTQMGQEVILRCVPISNHLYFYWYRQILGQKVEFLVSFYNNEISEKSEIFDDQFSVERPDGSNFTLKIRSTKLEDSAMYFCASSPRGGELFFGEGSRLTVL.

V and J are TRBV19 and TRBJ1-2, with 9 bases identical to TRBD1. This CDR3 has 13 residues. CDR1 and CDR2 (germline): LNHDA, SQIVND (reference sequence). V shed 5 bases and J 8 bases; nucleotides not matched to a gene: 6. The DNA for the CDR3 is TGTGCCAGTAGTTTCCGGGACAGGGTAGGCTACACCTTC. Translation gives CASSFRDRVGYTF. Together with reference TRBV19 and TRBJ1-2, the CDR3 gives the full variable domain: DGGITQSPKYLFRKEGQNVTLSCEQNLNHDAMYWYRQDPGQGLRLIYYSQIVNDFQKGDIAEGYSVSREKKESFPLTVTSAQKNPTAFYLCASSFRDRVGYTFGSGTRLTVV.

This clone has a single count. This chain uses TRBV10-3 with TRBJ1-4; D unresolved. Trimming pared 3 bases from V and 7 bases from J, leaving 9 bases between. The CDR3 runs 13 residues. Germline V gives CDR1 ENHRY, CDR2 SYGVKD. CDR3 coding DNA: TGTGCCATCAGTGAAGGAGCAGGTGAAAAACTGTTTTTT. It is translated as CAISEGAGEKLFF.

About this clone itself: In the same sample, other DNA sequences code for this CDR3. The rearrangement joins TRBV7-2 to TRBJ2-3, with D hard to call. The CDR3 runs 14 residues. V lost 0 bases and J 3 bases, leaving 7 bases between the germline ends. In germline, CDR1 is SGHTA, CDR2 FQGNSA. CDR3 bases: TGTGCCAGCAGCTTAGCGGGCGTGACAGATACGCAGTATTTT. This encodes CASSLAGVTDTQYF.

The chain links TRBV9 to TRBJ2-1; 7 bases line up with TRBD2. With 2 bases clipped from V and 4 bases from J, the junction kept 9 bases outside the gene matches. The CDR3 sequence is 16 residues long. Germline CDR1 SGDLS, CDR2 YYNGEE. In DNA form, the CDR3 reads TGTGCCAGCAGCGTGGTTGACCCGCGGGGGTACAATGAGCAGTTCTTC. It is translated as CASSVVDPRGYNEQFF.